This record concerns one T cell receptor beta chain sequence. V lost 5 bases, J lost 3 bases, and 6 bases stayed unmatched. Germline CDR1 is LNHDA and CDR2 is SQIVND (reference sequence). The CDR3 length is 14 residues. The repertoire was sequenced with immunoSEQ multiplex PCR; TCRdb's copy has only in-frame clones and lacks some. Here the sample spans approximately 53,000 clones, 70% to 85% being singletons. These data belong to a study of blood T cell repertoires in COVID-19. The overall study: Sites across the United States, Italy and Spain contributed samples from acute and convalescent COVID-19.

Researchers sorted participants into cohorts using their self-reported clinical history. The chain combines TRBV19 with TRBJ2-7, with 8 positions matching TRBD2. Specimen: PBMCs or T cells enriched from blood (not recorded which). The receptor comes from a woman in her forties or fifties with acute COVID-19. The CDR3 here is CASSFSGVSYEQYF. CDR3 DNA sequence: TGTGCCAGTAGTTTTAGCGGGGTGAGCTACGAGCAGTACTTC. Drawing the rest from reference TRBV19 and TRBJ2-7, the complete variable domain is DGGITQSPKYLFRKEGQNVTLSCEQNLNHDAMYWYRQDPGQGLRLIYYSQIVNDFQKGDIAEGYSVSREKKESFPLTVTSAQKNPTAFYLCASSFSGVSYEQYFGPGTRLTVT.